A single sample is the source of the 23 T cell receptor beta chains below, sequenced in a study of T cells in Graves' hyperthyroidism and ophthalmopathy. The investigators amplified TCR beta CDR3 regions from RNA transcripts. The primer set for the first-round RT-PCR of the TCR CDR3 was HTBI. TCRdb reanalysed the multiplex PCR reads using MiXCR and keeps one entry per CDR3 protein. The profile shows hundreds of thousands of distinct CDR3 sequences, about 15% of them singletons. Sequencing used blood. These receptors originate from a woman aged 50 to 65 with Graves' ophthalmopathy.

This clonotype has ten or more counts. The chain recombines TRBV7-2 with TRBJ2-1; D unclear. Between the trimmed V and J ends, which lost 2 bases and 0 bases, there was a span of 14 bases. Germline-derived CDR1 and CDR2 are SGHTA and FQGNSA. The CDR3 is 17 amino acids. DNA of the CDR3: TGTGCCAGCAGCTTATTCGGTCGCGGCCCCTCCTACAATGAGCAGTTCTTC. Protein sequence: CASSLFGRGPSYNEQFF.

This sequence joins TRBV19 and TRBJ1-5; D is ambiguous. Germline V gene lookup returns CDR1 LNHDA and CDR2 SQIVND (reference sequence). The CDR3 loop spans 14 amino acids. Trimming took 2 bases from V and 2 from J, leaving 7 bases between them. CDR3 DNA: TGTGCCAGTAGTATACTGGCAGGCAATCAGCCCCAGCATTTT. It translates to CASSILAGNQPQHF.

This clonotype was recorded at least ten times. J is TRBJ1-5 and V is TRBV7-2, with D hard to call. V was clipped by 3 bases and J by 3 bases, with 15 bases between them. The CDR3 contains 16 residues. Germline lookup yields CDR1 SGHTA and CDR2 FQGNSA. The CDR3 DNA reads TGTGCCAGCAGCTTTTCGGGCCCAAGGAACAATCAGCCCCAGCATTTT. Amino acid sequence: CASSFSGPRNNQPQHF.

This clonotype was found many times. The chain carries TRBV28 and TRBJ1-2; D remains ambiguous. The CDR3 extends over 12 amino acids. Germline V lookup: CDR1 MDHEN, CDR2 SYDVKM. The ends were cut back, 3 bases at V and 8 bases at J, with 10 bases in the middle. This chain's CDR3 is CASSFYETGYTF. In DNA form, the CDR3 reads TGTGCCAGCAGTTTCTATGAGACGGGCTACACCTTC.

This clonotype was counted at least ten times. The junction and the germline gene differ at one end; a read error may be behind it. The V gene is TRBV11-3, the J gene TRBJ2-7; D is undetermined. Germline CDR1 reads SGHNT; CDR2 reads YENEEA. This CDR3 is 14 amino acids long. This CDR3 reads CASSLDERPYEQYF. The CDR3 DNA reads TGTGCCAGCAGCCTAGACGAACGTCCCTACGAGCAGTACTTC.

This clonotype has a handful of counts. V gene TRBV13 combines with J gene TRBJ2-1, with D perhaps matching TRBD1 or TRBD2 (5 bases each). Trimming took 6 bases from V and 5 from J, leaving 17 bases between them. The germline V gene has CDR1 PRHDT and CDR2 FYEKMQ (reference sequence). This CDR3 has 15 residues. CDR3 loop: CASRGPTGPNNEQFF. The CDR3 nucleotides are TGTGCCAGCAGGGGACCCACGGGCCCGAACAATGAGCAGTTCTTC.

This clonotype was detected many times. The chain carries TRBV3-1 and TRBJ2-3; 10 nucleotides agree with TRBD2. The CDR3 has 12 residues. V lost 3 bases and J lost 10; bases outside the gene matches: 1. Germline V gene sequence: CDR1 LGHDT, CDR2 YNNKEL (reference sequence). In nucleotides, the CDR3 is TGTGCCAGCAGCCAGACTAGCGGGCCGCAGTATTTT. Its translation is CASSQTSGPQYF.

In DNA form, the CDR3 reads TGCGCCAGCAGCTGGGGGGACAGGGGGATCGGCGAGCAGTACTTC. Translation: CASSWGDRGIGEQYF. This chain connects TRBV5-1 to TRBJ2-7; 11 bases fit TRBD1. CDR3 length: 15 amino acids. Looked up from germline, CDR1 is SGHRS and CDR2 is YFSETQ. V was clipped by 3 bases and J by 6 bases; unmatched bases: 8.

This sequence joins TRBV4-3 and TRBJ1-2; the D is unclear. Per germline, CDR1 LGHNA and CDR2 YSLEER. The CDR3 consists of 15 residues. V was cut by 0 bases and J by 2 bases, with 10 bases left in between. The CDR3 DNA is TGCGCCAGCAGCCAAGATTTTGCCGGGAACTATGGCTACACCTTC. This gives the protein CASSQDFAGNYGYTF.

The gene calls are TRBV7-8 and TRBJ2-2; 10 bases agree with TRBD2. Trimming cost V 5 bases and J 4 bases; bases outside gene matches: 7. CDR1 is SGHVS and CDR2 is FQNEAQ in the germline V gene. This CDR3 spans 16 amino acids. CDR3 sequence reads: CASSAAGTSATGELFF. In nucleotides, the CDR3 is TGTGCCAGCAGCGCCGCCGGGACTAGCGCCACCGGGGAGCTGTTTTTT.

J is TRBJ1-6 and V is TRBV4-1; tentatively, D is TRBD1 (6 bases). Per germline, CDR1 MGHRA and CDR2 YSYEKL. Trimming took off 4 bases at V and 10 bases at J, with 17 bases between the two ends. The CDR3 consists of 15 residues. As DNA, the CDR3 is TGCGCCAGCAGCCCCTACCAGGGGATAAGCTCACCCCTCCACTTT. Translation gives CASSPYQGISSPLHF.

The sample holds many counts of this clonotype. The chain recombines TRBV2 with TRBJ2-3, with 8 bases that match TRBD1. The trim removed 9 bases at V and 0 bases at J, leaving 5 bases unmatched. This CDR3 is 14 amino acids long. CDR1 is SNHLY and CDR2 is FYNNEI in the germline V gene. The DNA of the CDR3 is TGTGCCAGGGAACGACAGGGGAGCACAGATACGCAGTATTTT. Protein product: CARERQGSTDTQYF.

In this sample, this clonotype turned up many times. The chain uses TRBV18 and TRBJ1-1, with D unclear. This CDR3 has 14 amino acids. Germline V CDR1 and CDR2: KGHSH, LQKENI. V lost 2 bases, J lost 0 bases, and 7 bases lay in between. In nucleotides, the CDR3 is TGTGCCAGCTCACCATCCCGGATGAACACTGAAGCTTTCTTT. Translation gives CASSPSRMNTEAFF.

This clonotype was seen only a few times. The J gene is TRBJ1-5, the V gene TRBV4-3, with TRBD1 as a possible D gene (5 bases). The CDR3 length is 14 residues. CDR1 and CDR2 from the germline V gene are LGHNA and YSLEER. V was pared by 6 bases and J by 6 bases, with 15 bases between. Written as DNA, the CDR3 is TGCGCCAGCAGTCGGGACCTCGCACCTCAGCCCCAGCATTTT. Protein product: CASSRDLAPQPQHF.

This sequence joins TRBV4-1 and TRBJ2-5, with a tentative D call TRBD1 (6 bases). Trimming took 4 bases from V and 2 from J, leaving 11 bases between them. The CDR3 runs 14 residues. In germline, CDR1 is MGHRA, CDR2 YSYEKL. CDR3 in DNA: TGCGCCAGCAGCCCACAGGGAACTCAAGAGACCCAGTACTTC. Its translation: CASSPQGTQETQYF.

This clonotype was detected only a few times. The rearrangement uses TRBV29-1 and TRBJ1-3; possible D gene TRBD1, 6 bases. The CDR3 extends over 15 amino acids. Germline CDR1 SQVTM, CDR2 ANQGSEA. The V end was cut by 4 bases, the J end by 4 bases, with 17 bases between. The CDR3 coding sequence is TGCAGCGTTGTTAGGGCGGGACAAAAGGGAAACACCATATATTTT. Its translation: CSVVRAGQKGNTIYF.

This clonotype came up many times. The chain carries TRBV7-2 and TRBJ2-7; the D gene is possibly TRBD1 (6 bases). Germline V gene sequence: CDR1 SGHTA, CDR2 FQGNSA. V lost 5 bases to trimming and J lost 3 bases, with 11 bases between them. This CDR3 is 13 amino acids long. The CDR3 sequence is CASSRDIDYEQYF. The CDR3 DNA follows: TGTGCCAGCAGCCGGGACATTGACTACGAGCAGTACTTC.

The table lists this clonotype with many counts. The chain employs TRBV5-1 and TRBJ1-2; TRBD1 matches 9 bases. The length of the CDR3 is 16 residues. CDR1 and CDR2 (germline): SGHRS, YFSETQ. The ends lost 4 bases at V and 4 bases at J; junction bases unmatched: 11. The CDR3 DNA reads as TGCGCCAGCAGCGTCGAACAGGGGGCACGGGCCTATGGCTACACCTTC. Translated: CASSVEQGARAYGYTF.

In its sample, this clonotype was seen many times. The rearrangement joins TRBV15 to TRBJ2-1; tentatively, D is TRBD1 (6 bases). CDR1 and CDR2 (germline): LNHNV, YYDKDF (reference sequence). The V and J ends lost 0 bases and 4 bases respectively, with 13 bases between them. This CDR3 has 16 residues. In nucleotides, the CDR3 is TGTGCCACCAGCAGAGACCCCGGGACAAAATACAATGAGCAGTTCTTC. It encodes CATSRDPGTKYNEQFF. The full variable domain, rest sourced from reference TRBV15 and TRBJ2-1, is DAMVIQNPRYQVTQFGKPVTLSCSQTLNHNVMYWYQQKSSQAPKLLFHYYDKDFNNEADTPDNFQSRRPNTSFCFLDIRSPGLGDTAMYLCATSRDPGTKYNEQFFGPGTRLTVL.

This rearrangement joins TRBV4-3 to TRBJ2-7; D is undetermined. The CDR3 length is 13 residues. Trimming left V 0 bases short and J 3 bases short, with 6 bases between. The germline gives CDR1 LGHNA, CDR2 YSLEER. This CDR3 reads CASSQDGHYEQYF. DNA of the CDR3: TGCGCCAGCAGCCAAGATGGCCACTACGAGCAGTACTTC.

This clonotype was seen at least ten times. J is TRBJ1-5 and V is TRBV30, with 7 nucleotides matching TRBD1. V lost 0 bases to trimming and J lost 0 bases; unmatched junction nucleotides: 5. This CDR3 spans 16 amino acids. Germline loops: CDR1 GTSNPN, CDR2 SVGIG (reference sequence). The CDR3 sequence: CAWSVGTALSNQPQHF. In DNA form, the CDR3 reads TGTGCCTGGAGTGTCGGGACAGCTCTTAGCAATCAGCCCCAGCATTTT.

This clonotype showed up many times. This chain joins TRBV7-6 and TRBJ2-3, with 9 bases identical to TRBD2. The germline V gene has CDR1 SGHVS and CDR2 FNYEAQ. CDR3 length: 14 amino acids. V shed 6 bases, J shed 6 bases, and the junction held 7 bases outside the gene matches. Here the CDR3 DNA reads TGTGCCAGCAGTAGATTAGCGGGAGAGGATACGCAGTATTTT. Translated, it gives CASSRLAGEDTQYF.

At least ten counts were recorded for this clonotype. The chain uses TRBV12-3 or TRBV12-4 and TRBJ1-2; D is ambiguous. The V and J ends lost 3 bases and 6 bases respectively, with 8 bases between them. The CDR3 totals 12 residues. In DNA form, the CDR3 reads TGTGCCAGCAGTTTCGCGGGGAATGGCTACACCTTC. Amino acid sequence: CASSFAGNGYTF.